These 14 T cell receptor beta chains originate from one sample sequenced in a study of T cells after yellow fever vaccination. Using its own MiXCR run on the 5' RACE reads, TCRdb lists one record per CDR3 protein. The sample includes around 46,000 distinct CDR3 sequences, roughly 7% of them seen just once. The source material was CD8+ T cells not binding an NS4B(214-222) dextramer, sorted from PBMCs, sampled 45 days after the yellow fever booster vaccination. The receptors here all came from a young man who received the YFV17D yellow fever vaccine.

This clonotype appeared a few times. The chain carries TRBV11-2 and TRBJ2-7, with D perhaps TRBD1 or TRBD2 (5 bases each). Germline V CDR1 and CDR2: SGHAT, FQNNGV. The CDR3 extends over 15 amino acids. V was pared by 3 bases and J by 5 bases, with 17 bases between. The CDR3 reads CASSFTSDLGDEQYF. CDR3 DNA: TGTGCCAGCAGCTTTACCTCGGACCTGGGGGACGAGCAGTACTTC.

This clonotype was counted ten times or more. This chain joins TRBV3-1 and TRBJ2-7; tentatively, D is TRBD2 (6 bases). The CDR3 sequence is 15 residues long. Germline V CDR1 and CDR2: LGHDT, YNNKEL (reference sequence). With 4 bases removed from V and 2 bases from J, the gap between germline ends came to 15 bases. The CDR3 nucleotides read TGTGCCAGCAGCCTTGCCCTGGGGGGAGCCTACGAGCAGTACTTC. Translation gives CASSLALGGAYEQYF.

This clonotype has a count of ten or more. The CDR3 reads CASSQVWRAERNTGELFF. DNA for the CDR3: TGCGCCAGCAGCCAAGTGTGGAGAGCGGAAAGGAACACCGGGGAGCTGTTTTTT. The rearrangement uses TRBV4-3 and TRBJ2-2, with a tentative D call TRBD2 (5 bases). Germline V CDR1 and CDR2: LGHNA, YSLEER. With 1 base removed from V and 1 base from J, the gap between germline ends came to 16 bases. This CDR3 contains 18 residues.

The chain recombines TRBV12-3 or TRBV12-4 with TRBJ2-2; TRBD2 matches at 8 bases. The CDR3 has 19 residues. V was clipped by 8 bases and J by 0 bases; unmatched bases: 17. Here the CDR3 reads CASSALGSGASPNTGELFF. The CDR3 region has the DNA TGTGCCAGCTCGGCGTTGGGTAGCGGGGCCTCTCCGAACACCGGGGAGCTGTTTTTT.

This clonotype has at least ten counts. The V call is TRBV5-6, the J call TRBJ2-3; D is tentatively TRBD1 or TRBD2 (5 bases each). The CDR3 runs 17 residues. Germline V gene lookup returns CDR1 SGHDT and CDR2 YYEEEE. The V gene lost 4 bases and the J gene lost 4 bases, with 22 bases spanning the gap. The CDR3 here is CASSPTFRDVDSDTQYF. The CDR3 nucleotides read TGTGCCAGCAGCCCAACTTTCCGGGACGTCGATTCAGATACGCAGTATTTT.

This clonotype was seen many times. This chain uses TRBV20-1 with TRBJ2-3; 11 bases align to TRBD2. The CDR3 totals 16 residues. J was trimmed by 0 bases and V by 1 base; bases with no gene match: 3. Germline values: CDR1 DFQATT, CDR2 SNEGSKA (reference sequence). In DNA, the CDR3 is TGCAGTGCTAGAGGGGGGACTAGCGGTAGCACAGATACGCAGTATTTT. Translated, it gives CSARGGTSGSTDTQYF.

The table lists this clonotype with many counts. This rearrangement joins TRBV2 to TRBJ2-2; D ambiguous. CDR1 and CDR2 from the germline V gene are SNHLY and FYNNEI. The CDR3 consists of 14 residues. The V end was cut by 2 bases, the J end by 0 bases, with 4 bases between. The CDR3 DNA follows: TGTGCCAGCAGTGAATTTCCGAACACCGGGGAGCTGTTTTTT. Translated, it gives CASSEFPNTGELFF.

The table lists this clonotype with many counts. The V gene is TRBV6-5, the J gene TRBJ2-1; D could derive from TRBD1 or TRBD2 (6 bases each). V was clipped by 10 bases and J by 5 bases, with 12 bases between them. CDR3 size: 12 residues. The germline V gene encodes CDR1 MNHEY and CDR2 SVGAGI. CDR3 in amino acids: CATFGGHNEQFF. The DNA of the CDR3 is TGTGCCACCTTTGGGGGGCACAATGAGCAGTTCTTC.

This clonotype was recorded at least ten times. The CDR3: CASRPTPGRPSEKLFF. CDR3 nucleotides: TGTGCCAGCAGGCCTACCCCGGGACGGCCTAGTGAAAAACTGTTTTTT. The V gene is TRBV6-1, the J gene TRBJ1-4; possible D gene TRBD1, 5 bases. Germline CDR1 MNHNS, CDR2 SASEGT. The CDR3 covers 16 residues. Trimming shortened V by 6 bases and J by 7 bases, and 21 bases separated the two germline ends.

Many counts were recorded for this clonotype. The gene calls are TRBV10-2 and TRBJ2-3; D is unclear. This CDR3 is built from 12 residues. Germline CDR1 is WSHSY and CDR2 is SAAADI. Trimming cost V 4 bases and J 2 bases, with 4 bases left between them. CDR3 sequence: CASSAYTDTQYF. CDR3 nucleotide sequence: TGCGCCAGCAGTGCTTACACAGATACGCAGTATTTT.

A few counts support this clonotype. The CDR3 DNA reads TGTGCCAGCAGCCCACCGGGTCCAGAGACCCAGTACTTC. Translation: CASSPPGPETQYF. V and J are TRBV11-2 and TRBJ2-5, with D unclear. The V end was cut by 5 bases, the J end by 4 bases, with 11 bases between. Germline-derived CDR1 and CDR2 are SGHAT and FQNNGV. The CDR3 is made up of 13 amino acids.

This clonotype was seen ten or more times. DNA of the CDR3: TGTGCCAGCAGCTTAGTAGGCGGGAGTCCTACCGGGGAGCTGTTTTTT. It specifies CASSLVGGSPTGELFF. The chain joins TRBV11-2 to TRBJ2-2; 7 bases line up with TRBD2. V gave up 1 base and J gave up 5 bases; unmatched junction bases: 7. There are 16 residues in the CDR3. Germline CDR1 reads SGHAT; CDR2 reads FQNNGV.

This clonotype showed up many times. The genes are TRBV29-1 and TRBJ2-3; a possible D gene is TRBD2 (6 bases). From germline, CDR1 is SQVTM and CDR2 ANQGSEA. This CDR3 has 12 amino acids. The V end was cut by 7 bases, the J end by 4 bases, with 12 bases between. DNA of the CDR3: TGCAGCGGACTACGGAGGGCAGATACGCAGTATTTT. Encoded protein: CSGLRRADTQYF.

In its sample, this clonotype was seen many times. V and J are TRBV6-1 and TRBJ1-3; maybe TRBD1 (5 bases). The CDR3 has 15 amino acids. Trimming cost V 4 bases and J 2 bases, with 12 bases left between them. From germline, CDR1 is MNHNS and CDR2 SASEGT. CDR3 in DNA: TGTGCCAGCAGTGCCTCCCAGGGAACTGGAAACACCATATATTTT. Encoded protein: CASSASQGTGNTIYF.